The TCR beta chain under discussion was sequenced for a study of blood T cells in healthy people across ages. Combining a sample-barcoded 5' primer with a J-beta primer mix, a second PCR ran for roughly 6 to 12 cycles. MiXCR, applied by TCRdb to the 5' RACE reads, yields one record per CDR3 protein. The table has around 1,000,000 distinct CDR3 sequences, 20% to 25% seen once; the top ten hold around 0.75%. These records were also assigned to another study, of T cells of mothers and their children.

The sample taken for sequencing was blood. This sequence originates from a girl aged 2 to 10 in good health.

The CDR3 loop reads CSAAQVDTEAFF. DNA for the CDR3: TGCAGCGCAGCTCAGGTTGACACTGAAGCTTTCTTT. The chain recombines TRBV29-1 with TRBJ1-1; D call uncertain. The CDR3 consists of 12 residues. Germline CDR1 and CDR2: SQVTM and ANQGSEA. Between the trimmed V and J ends, which lost 7 bases and 3 bases, there was a span of 12 bases.